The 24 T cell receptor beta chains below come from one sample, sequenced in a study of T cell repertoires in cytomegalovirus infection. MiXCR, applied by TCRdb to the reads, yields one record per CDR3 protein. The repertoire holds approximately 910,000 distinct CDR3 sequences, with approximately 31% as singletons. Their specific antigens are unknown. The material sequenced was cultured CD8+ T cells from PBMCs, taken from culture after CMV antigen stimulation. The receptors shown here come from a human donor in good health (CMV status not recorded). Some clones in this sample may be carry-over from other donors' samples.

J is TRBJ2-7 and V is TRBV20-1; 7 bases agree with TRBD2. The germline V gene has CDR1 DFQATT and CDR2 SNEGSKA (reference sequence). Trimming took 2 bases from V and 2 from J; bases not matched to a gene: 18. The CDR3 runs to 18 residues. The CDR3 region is CSARPPFRKAGLPYEQYV. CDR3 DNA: TGCAGTGCTAGACCACCCTTTAGAAAAGCGGGGCTACCCTACGAGCAGTACGTC.

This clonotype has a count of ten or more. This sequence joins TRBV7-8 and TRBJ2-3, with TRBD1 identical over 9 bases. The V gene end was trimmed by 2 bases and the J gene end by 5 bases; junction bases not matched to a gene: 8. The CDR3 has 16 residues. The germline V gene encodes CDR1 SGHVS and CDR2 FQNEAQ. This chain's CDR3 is CASSLHPGQGGDTQYF. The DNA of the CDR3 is TGTGCCAGCAGCTTACACCCGGGACAGGGTGGAGATACGCAGTATTTT.

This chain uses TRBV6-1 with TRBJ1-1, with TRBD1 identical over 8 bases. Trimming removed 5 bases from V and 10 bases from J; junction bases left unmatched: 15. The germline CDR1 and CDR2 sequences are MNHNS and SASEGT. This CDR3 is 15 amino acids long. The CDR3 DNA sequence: TGTGCCAGCAGTACCTCACTCGGGACAGGACGAGGAGCTTTCTTT. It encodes CASSTSLGTGRGAFF.

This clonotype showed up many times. The DNA for the CDR3 is TGTGCCAGCAGCCCGCGATTGGGGATCGATCAGCCCCAGCATTTT. The encoded protein is CASSPRLGIDQPQHF. The genes are TRBV7-2 and TRBJ1-5; D not certain. CDR3 length equals 15 residues. Looked up from germline, CDR1 is SGHTA and CDR2 is FQGNSA. The ends were cut back, 5 bases at V and 5 bases at J, with 16 bases in the middle.

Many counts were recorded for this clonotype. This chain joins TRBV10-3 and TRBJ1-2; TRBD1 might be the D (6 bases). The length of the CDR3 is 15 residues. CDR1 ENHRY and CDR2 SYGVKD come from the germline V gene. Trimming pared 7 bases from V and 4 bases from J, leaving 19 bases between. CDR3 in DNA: TGTGCCATCAAACCCGACAGGTCGGGGGCCTATGGCTACACCTTC. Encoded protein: CAIKPDRSGAYGYTF.

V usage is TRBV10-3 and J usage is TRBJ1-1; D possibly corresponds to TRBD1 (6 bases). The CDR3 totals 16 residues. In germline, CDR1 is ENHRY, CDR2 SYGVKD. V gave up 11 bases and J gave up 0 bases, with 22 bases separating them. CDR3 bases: TGTGCCTCCCTCCCGGGGGCCGGATACATGAACACTGAAGCTTTCTTT. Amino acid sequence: CASLPGAGYMNTEAFF.

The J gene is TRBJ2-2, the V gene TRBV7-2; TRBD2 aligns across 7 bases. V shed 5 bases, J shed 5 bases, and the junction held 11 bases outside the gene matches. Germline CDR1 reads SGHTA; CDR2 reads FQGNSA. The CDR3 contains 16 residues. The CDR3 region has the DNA TGTGCCAGCAGCACCCCGGGGGGTGGACTTACCGGGGAGCTGTTTTTT. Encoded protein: CASSTPGGGLTGELFF.

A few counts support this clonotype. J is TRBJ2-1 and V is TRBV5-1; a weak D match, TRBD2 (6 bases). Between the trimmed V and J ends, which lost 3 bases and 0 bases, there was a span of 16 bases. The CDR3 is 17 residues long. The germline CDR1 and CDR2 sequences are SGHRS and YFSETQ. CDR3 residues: CASSSAGLVRSYNEQFF. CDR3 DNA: TGCGCCAGCAGCTCGGCGGGGCTAGTCCGCTCCTACAATGAGCAGTTCTTC.

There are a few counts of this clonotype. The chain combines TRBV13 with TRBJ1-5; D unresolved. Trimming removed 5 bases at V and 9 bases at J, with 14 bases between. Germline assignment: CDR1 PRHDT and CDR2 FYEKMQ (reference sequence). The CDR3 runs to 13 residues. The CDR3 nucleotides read TGTGCCAGCAGCCAAGCCAGACAAGGGCCCCAGCATTTT. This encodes CASSQARQGPQHF.

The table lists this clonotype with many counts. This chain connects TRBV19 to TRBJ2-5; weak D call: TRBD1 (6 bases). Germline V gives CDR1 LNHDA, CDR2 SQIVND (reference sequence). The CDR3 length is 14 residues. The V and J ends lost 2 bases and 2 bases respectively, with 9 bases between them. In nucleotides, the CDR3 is TGTGCCAGTAGTATATGGACAGAACAAGAGACCCAGTACTTC. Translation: CASSIWTEQETQYF.

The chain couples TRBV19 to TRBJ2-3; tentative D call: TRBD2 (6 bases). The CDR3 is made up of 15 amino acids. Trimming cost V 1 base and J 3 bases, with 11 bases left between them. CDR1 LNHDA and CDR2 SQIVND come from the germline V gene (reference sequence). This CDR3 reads CASSIVRTKTDTQYF. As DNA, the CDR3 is TGTGCCAGTAGTATAGTAAGGACTAAGACAGATACGCAGTATTTT.

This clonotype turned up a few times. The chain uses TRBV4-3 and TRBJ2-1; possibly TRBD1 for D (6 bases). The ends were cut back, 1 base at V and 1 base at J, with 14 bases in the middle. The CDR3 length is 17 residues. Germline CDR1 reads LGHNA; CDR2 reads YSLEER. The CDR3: CASSQVGGGKSYNEQFF. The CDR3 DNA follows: TGCGCCAGCAGCCAAGTAGGGGGTGGGAAATCCTACAATGAGCAGTTCTTC.

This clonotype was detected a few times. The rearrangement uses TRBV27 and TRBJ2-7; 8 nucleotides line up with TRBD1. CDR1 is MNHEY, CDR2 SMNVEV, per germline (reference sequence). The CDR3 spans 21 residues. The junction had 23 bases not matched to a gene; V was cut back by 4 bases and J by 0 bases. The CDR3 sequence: CASSYKYFPPGQGRSSYEQYF. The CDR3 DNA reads TGTGCCAGCAGTTACAAGTACTTCCCACCTGGACAGGGAAGGAGCTCCTACGAGCAGTACTTC.

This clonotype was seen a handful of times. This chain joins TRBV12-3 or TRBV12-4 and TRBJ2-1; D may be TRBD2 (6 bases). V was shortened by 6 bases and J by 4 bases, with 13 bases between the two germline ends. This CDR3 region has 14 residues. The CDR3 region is CASREGTGYNEQFF. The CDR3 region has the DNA TGTGCCAGCAGGGAGGGGACTGGGTACAATGAGCAGTTCTTC.

This chain's CDR3 is CASSKKTEPYEQYF. CDR3 sequence (DNA): TGTGCCAGTAGTAAAAAGACTGAACCCTACGAGCAGTACTTC. The chain recombines TRBV19 with TRBJ2-7; the D is unclear. V dropped 4 bases and J dropped 2 bases, with 12 bases sitting between them. The CDR3 contains 14 residues. Looked up from germline, CDR1 is LNHDA and CDR2 is SQIVND (reference sequence).

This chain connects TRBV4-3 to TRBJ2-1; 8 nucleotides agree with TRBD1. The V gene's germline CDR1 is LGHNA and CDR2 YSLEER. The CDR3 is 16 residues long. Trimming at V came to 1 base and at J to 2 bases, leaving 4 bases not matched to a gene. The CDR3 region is CASSQVTGATYNEQFF. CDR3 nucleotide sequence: TGCGCCAGCAGCCAAGTGACAGGGGCAACCTACAATGAGCAGTTCTTC.

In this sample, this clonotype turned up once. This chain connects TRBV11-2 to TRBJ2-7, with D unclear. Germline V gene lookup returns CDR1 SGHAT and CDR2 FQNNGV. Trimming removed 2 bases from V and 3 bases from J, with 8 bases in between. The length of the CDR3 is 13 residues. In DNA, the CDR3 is TGTGCCAGCAGCTTATCTGGGGACTACGAGCAGTACGTC. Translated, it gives CASSLSGDYEQYV.

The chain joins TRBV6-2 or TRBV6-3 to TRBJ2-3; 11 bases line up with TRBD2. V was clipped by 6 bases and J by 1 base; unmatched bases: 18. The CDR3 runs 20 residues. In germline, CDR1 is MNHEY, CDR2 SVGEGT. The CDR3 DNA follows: TGTGCCAGCAGCCCCTGGAGGGTGACTAGCGGGGTGTCTGGCACAGATACGCAGTATTTT. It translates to CASSPWRVTSGVSGTDTQYF.

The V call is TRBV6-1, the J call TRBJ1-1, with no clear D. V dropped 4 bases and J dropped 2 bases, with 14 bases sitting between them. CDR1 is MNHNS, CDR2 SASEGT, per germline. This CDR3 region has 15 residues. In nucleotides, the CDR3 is TGTGCCAGCAGTGTCAAATATCGGGGAAACACTGAAGCTTTCTTT. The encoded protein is CASSVKYRGNTEAFF.

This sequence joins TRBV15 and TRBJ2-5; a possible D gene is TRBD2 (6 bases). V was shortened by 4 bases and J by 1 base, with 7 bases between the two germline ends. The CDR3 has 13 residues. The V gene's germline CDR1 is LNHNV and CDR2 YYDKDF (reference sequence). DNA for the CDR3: TGTGCCACCAGCATGGGGGGCCAAGAGACCCAGTACTTC. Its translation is CATSMGGQETQYF. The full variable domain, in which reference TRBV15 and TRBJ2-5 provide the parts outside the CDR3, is DAMVIQNPRYQVTQFGKPVTLSCSQTLNHNVMYWYQQKSSQAPKLLFHYYDKDFNNEADTPDNFQSRRPNTSFCFLDIRSPGLGDTAMYLCATSMGGQETQYFGPGTRLLVL.

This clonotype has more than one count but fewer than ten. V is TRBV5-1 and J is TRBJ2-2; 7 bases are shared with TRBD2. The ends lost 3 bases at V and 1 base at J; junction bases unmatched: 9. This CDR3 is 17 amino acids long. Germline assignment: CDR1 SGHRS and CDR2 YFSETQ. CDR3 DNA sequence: TGCGCCAGCAGCTGGAGTGGGAGCGGGGAGAACACCGGGGAGCTGTTTTTT. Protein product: CASSWSGSGENTGELFF.

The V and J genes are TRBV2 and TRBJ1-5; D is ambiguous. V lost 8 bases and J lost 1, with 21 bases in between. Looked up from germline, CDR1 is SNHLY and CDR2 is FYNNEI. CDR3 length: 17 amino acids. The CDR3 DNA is TGTGCCAGCGTCGGGCTCAAGGACCGTTCGAGCAATCAGCCCCAGCATTTT. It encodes CASVGLKDRSSNQPQHF.

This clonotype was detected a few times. CDR3 region: CASSLFTGGPDGYTF. As DNA, the CDR3 is TGTGCCAGCAGCCTATTCACAGGGGGCCCTGATGGCTACACCTTC. The rearrangement joins TRBV6-8 to TRBJ1-2, with 9 bases aligning to TRBD1. There are 15 residues in the CDR3. V trimming: 6 bases; J trimming: 6 bases; junction bases outside the gene matches: 11. Germline values: CDR1 MNHGY, CDR2 SAAAGT.

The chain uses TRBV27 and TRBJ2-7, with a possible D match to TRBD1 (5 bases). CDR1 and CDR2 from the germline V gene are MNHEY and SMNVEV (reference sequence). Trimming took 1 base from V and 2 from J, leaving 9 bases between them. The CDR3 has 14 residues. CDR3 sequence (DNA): TGTGCCAGCAGTTTATATTTAGGGGCCTACGAGCAGTACGTC. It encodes CASSLYLGAYEQYV.